The 15 T cell receptor beta chains below all came from one sample that was sequenced in a study of regulatory T cells in long-lasting Graves disease. HTBI primers from iRepertoire and Arm-PCR of CDR3 regions yielded the TCR beta libraries. A single record per CDR3 protein comes from TCRdb applying MiXCR to the multiplex PCR reads. The data contain around 500,000 distinct CDR3 sequences, under 25% of them seen just once; the ten biggest clones take up 6.5% to 10%. The time point was: persistent/refractory GD, antithyroid drugs over 5 years with positive TRAb. RNA extracted from PBMCs served as the sequencing template. The starting material was peripheral blood mononuclear cells (PBMCs), obtained when the disease was refractory, from a patient treated with antithyroid drugs. The receptor set was obtained from a female donor with Graves disease.

This sequence joins TRBV6-2 or TRBV6-3 and TRBJ2-6; maybe TRBD1 (5 bases). This CDR3 contains 15 residues. Looked up from germline, CDR1 is MNHEY and CDR2 is SVGEGT. Trimming cost V 10 bases and J 2 bases, with 15 bases left between them. DNA for the CDR3: TGTGCCACCAATGACAGAGAGGCTGGGGCCAACGTCCTGACTTTC. Its protein is CATNDREAGANVLTF.

The count of this clonotype is one. The chain uses TRBV27 and TRBJ2-2; 9 bases are shared with TRBD2. V dropped 6 bases and J dropped 6; count of bases not matched to a gene: 14. The CDR3 contains 17 residues. Per germline, CDR1 MNHEY and CDR2 SMNVEV (reference sequence). CDR3 loop: CASRKFAREGHAGELFF. CDR3 in DNA: TGTGCCAGCAGGAAATTTGCGCGGGAGGGCCACGCCGGGGAGCTGTTTTTT.

This clonotype was picked up many times. V gene TRBV28 combines with J gene TRBJ2-2; no reliable D call. The V gene lost 9 bases and the J gene lost 0 bases, with 14 bases spanning the gap. Germline V CDR1 and CDR2: MDHEN, SYDVKM. CDR3 size: 15 residues. The CDR3 DNA follows: TGTGCCAGTTCCGTCGTGGAGACGAACACCGGGGAGCTGTTTTTT. Protein: CASSVVETNTGELFF.

The rearrangement links TRBV6-1 to TRBJ2-4, with 8 bases identical to TRBD1. Germline V gene lookup returns CDR1 MNHNS and CDR2 SASEGT. V gave up 0 bases and J gave up 2 bases; unmatched junction bases: 12. This CDR3 region has 19 residues. The CDR3 DNA follows: TGTGCCAGCAGTGAAGCCCCAGGGGGCAATGTGATGTCCAAAAACATTCAGTACTTC. It encodes CASSEAPGGNVMSKNIQYF.

This clonotype was detected a few times. The chain combines TRBV19 with TRBJ1-1, with 8 bases that match TRBD1. The CDR3 length is 17 residues. Looked up from germline, CDR1 is LNHDA and CDR2 is SQIVND (reference sequence). Trimming removed 9 bases from V and 0 bases from J; junction bases left unmatched: 15. The CDR3 here is CASILRDRLRMNTEAFF. DNA for the CDR3: TGTGCCAGCATCCTTAGGGACAGGCTACGCATGAACACTGAAGCTTTCTTT.

Ten or more counts support this clonotype. CDR3 bases: TGTGCCAGCAGCCTTAAGGGGCGTACTGAAGCTTTCTTT. Residues: CASSLKGRTEAFF. V is TRBV28 and J is TRBJ1-1, with D maybe TRBD1 (5 bases). Looked up from germline, CDR1 is MDHEN and CDR2 is SYDVKM. CDR3 length equals 13 residues. V was cut by 6 bases and J by 5 bases, with 13 bases left in between.

V gene TRBV11-2 combines with J gene TRBJ2-1; D gene ambiguous. The CDR3 covers 14 residues. Germline CDR1 and CDR2: SGHAT and FQNNGV. V lost 1 base to trimming and J lost 4 bases, with 8 bases between them. Written as DNA, the CDR3 is TGTGCCAGCAGCTTAGCAAGGAGTTACAATGAGCAGTTCTTC. This gives the protein CASSLARSYNEQFF.

This clonotype was seen ten or more times. V is TRBV10-3 and J is TRBJ2-5; 12 nucleotides align to TRBD1. Germline-derived CDR1 and CDR2 are ENHRY and SYGVKD. This CDR3 region has 15 residues. J was trimmed by 4 bases and V by 5 bases; bases with no gene match: 5. Here the CDR3 reads CAISNRDRGLETQYF. The CDR3 bases are TGTGCCATCAGTAACCGGGACAGGGGGCTAGAGACCCAGTACTTC.

The rearrangement links TRBV3-1 to TRBJ2-7; no definite D call. The CDR3 has 13 residues. Germline CDR1 reads LGHDT; CDR2 reads YNNKEL (reference sequence). Trimming took 5 bases from V and 4 from J, leaving 12 bases between them. The CDR3 is CASSYAGVYEQYF. The CDR3 DNA follows: TGTGCCAGCAGCTACGCAGGTGTGTACGAGCAGTACTTC.

This clonotype was found many times. V and J are TRBV27 and TRBJ2-7, with TRBD2 identical over 10 bases. The CDR3 has 14 residues. Trimming cost V 5 bases and J 2 bases; bases outside gene matches: 3. From germline, CDR1 is MNHEY and CDR2 SMNVEV (reference sequence). Written as DNA, the CDR3 is TGTGCCAGCAGTCCTAGCGGGAGCACCTACGAGCAGTACTTC. It translates to CASSPSGSTYEQYF.

This clonotype has ten or more counts. This rearrangement joins TRBV2 to TRBJ2-1; the match to TRBD2 covers 11 bases. V lost 6 bases, J lost 6 bases, and 4 bases stayed unmatched. The CDR3 has 14 amino acids. Germline V gene lookup returns CDR1 SNHLY and CDR2 FYNNEI. The CDR3 loop is CASSLAGGRNEQFF. CDR3 DNA sequence: TGTGCCAGCAGCCTAGCGGGAGGTCGCAATGAGCAGTTCTTC.

This clonotype was picked up one time. The V gene is TRBV19, the J gene TRBJ2-2; the D is unclear. CDR1 is LNHDA and CDR2 is SQIVND in the germline V gene (reference sequence). V was shortened by 5 bases and J by 8 bases, with 9 bases between the two germline ends. This CDR3 is 12 amino acids long. DNA for the CDR3: TGTGCCAGTAGTCCCGGAAAGGGGGAGCTGTTTTTT. This gives the protein CASSPGKGELFF.

This rearrangement joins TRBV5-4 to TRBJ2-2; D is possibly TRBD1 or TRBD2 (6 bases each). The germline V gene has CDR1 SGHNT and CDR2 YYREEE (reference sequence). Trimming took off 4 bases at V and 4 bases at J, with 14 bases between the two ends. The length of the CDR3 is 15 residues. As DNA, the CDR3 is TGTGCCAGCAGCGGCGGGGCAGGGGCCACCGGGGAGCTGTTTTTT. It yields the protein CASSGGAGATGELFF.

Many counts were recorded for this clonotype. This CDR3 reads CATSDSTGGRETQYF. The DNA for the CDR3 is TGTGCCACCAGTGATTCGACAGGGGGCCGGGAGACCCAGTACTTC. V is TRBV24-1 and J is TRBJ2-5; TRBD1 matches at 10 bases. CDR1 and CDR2 from the germline V gene are KGHDR and SFDVKD. The ends lost 2 bases at V and 5 bases at J; junction bases unmatched: 4. This CDR3 region has 15 residues.

This clonotype was counted many times. The V and J genes are TRBV29-1 and TRBJ2-7; 7 bases fit TRBD1. Germline values: CDR1 SQVTM, CDR2 ANQGSEA. The CDR3 sequence is 11 residues long. J lost 7 bases, V lost 7 bases, and 7 bases had no gene match. The CDR3 sequence: CSGRQGLEQYF. The CDR3 bases are TGCAGCGGCCGACAGGGTCTGGAGCAGTACTTC.